This passage covers 5 T cell receptor beta chains from one sample sequenced in a study of blood T cell repertoires in COVID-19 (dated by TCRdb to about 2020). Libraries were made using the immunoSEQ multiplex PCR assay. TCRdb obtained this table from immuneACCESS and retained in-frame rearrangements with V and J assigned. These tables miss some clones; where compared with another copy, unresolved V genes account for less than half of the shortfall, and the remainder is unexplained. Here the sample has tens of thousands of clones; almost 90% occur a single time. The ten largest account for roughly 8.1% of the sample. The sample taken for sequencing was peripheral blood. These receptors all come from a woman in her 70s with acute or convalescent COVID-19.

This chain links TRBV5-6 with TRBJ2-6, with TRBD1 identical over 7 bases. In germline, CDR1 is SGHDT, CDR2 YYEEEE. Trimming removed 2 bases from V and 2 bases from J; junction bases left unmatched: 1. This CDR3 has 15 residues. The CDR3 coding sequence is TGTGCCAGCAGCTTTGACAGGGCTGGGGCCAACGTCCTGACTTTC. Translating gives CASSFDRAGANVLTF.

This chain uses TRBV11-2 with TRBJ2-3, with D tentatively TRBD2 (5 bases). V gave up 1 base and J gave up 1 base, with 12 bases separating them. The V gene's germline CDR1 is SGHAT and CDR2 FQNNGV. The CDR3 spans 16 residues. CDR3 sequence: CASSLGYYGGTDTQYF. CDR3 nucleotides: TGTGCCAGCAGCTTAGGTTACTACGGGGGCACAGATACGCAGTATTTT.

The rearrangement joins TRBV5-1 to TRBJ1-5; TRBD1 is a possible D gene (6 bases). V gave up 3 bases and J gave up 3 bases, with 10 bases separating them. The V gene's germline CDR1 is SGHRS and CDR2 YFSETQ. This CDR3 is built from 14 residues. The CDR3 loop reads CASSSTGPNQPQHF. CDR3 bases: TGCGCCAGCAGCTCCACAGGGCCCAATCAGCCCCAGCATTTT.

This clone was counted a single time. The chain carries TRBV29-1 and TRBJ1-3; D remains ambiguous. Germline CDR1 is SQVTM and CDR2 is ANQGSEA. Trimming took 7 bases from V and 0 from J, leaving 10 bases between them. This CDR3 is 13 amino acids long. The CDR3 region is CSATSGSGNTIYF. The CDR3 region has the DNA TGCAGCGCCACGTCGGGCTCTGGAAACACCATATATTTT.

This clone was seen only a few times. DNA for the CDR3: TGTGCCAGCAGTGAAGCTTCGACAGGGTGGAATCAGCCCCAGCATTTT. Amino acid sequence: CASSEASTGWNQPQHF. The V and J genes are TRBV2 and TRBJ1-5; 7 bases are a match to TRBD1. This CDR3 is built from 16 residues. Unmatched junction bases numbered 6, after V lost 0 bases and J lost 4 bases. Germline lookup yields CDR1 SNHLY and CDR2 FYNNEI.